A selection of T cell receptor beta chains follows, all from one sample in a study of identical twins. MiXCR was run by TCRdb on the 5' RACE reads, yielding one entry per CDR3 protein. The sample carries about 450,000 distinct CDR3 sequences, under 20% recorded once. The specimen sequenced was naive T cells sorted from blood. The receptors were sampled from a man over 45 in good health. The CDR3 runs from the conserved cysteine through the conserved F or W. A D gene is named only where the DNA matches it firmly. Clone sizes are given selectively: once, few, many, or a class where the clone is expanded.

J gene	D gene	clone size	CDR3 length	V gene	CDR3 DNA	CDR3 protein
TRBJ2-1	NA	many	12	TRBV20-1	TGCAGTGCCAGCGTGGGGTCCCATGAGCAGTTCTTC	CSASVGSHEQFF
TRBJ1-3	NA	NA	15	TRBV12-3/TRBV12-4	TGTGCCAGCAGTTTAGACTGGAGCTCTGGAAACACCATATATTTT	CASSLDWSSGNTIYF
TRBJ2-7	TRBD1	NA	15	TRBV4-3	TGCGCCAGCAGCCAAGTGGGCGACAGGGGTTACGAGCAGTACTTC	CASSQVGDRGYEQYF
TRBJ2-2	TRBD1	many	15	TRBV12-3/TRBV12-4	TGTGCCAGCAGTCCCTGGACAGGGGACACCGGGGAGCTGTTTTTT	CASSPWTGDTGELFF
TRBJ2-6	NA	NA	15	TRBV20-1	TGCAGTGCTAGCCGGTTCGGGGCTGGGGCCAACGTCCTGACTTTC	CSASRFGAGANVLTF
TRBJ2-7	NA	many	14	TRBV20-1	TGCAGTGCTTTTACTCCGGACGTAGCCTACGAGCAGTACTTC	CSAFTPDVAYEQYF
TRBJ1-4	TRBD1	many	16	TRBV7-2	TGTGCCAGCAGTACTCTCCCGGGACAGGGAGGCGAAAAACTGTTTTTT	CASSTLPGQGGEKLFF
TRBJ2-1	NA	NA	14	TRBV7-6	TGTGCCAGCAGCTTCGGGGGAGTCCTCAATGAGCAGTTCTTC	CASSFGGVLNEQFF
TRBJ2-4	NA	few	13	TRBV20-1	TGCAGTGCTAGAGACAGGGGAGGTAGCATTCAGTACTTC	CSARDRGGSIQYF
TRBJ2-5	NA	NA	14	TRBV29-1	TGCAGCGTCCACCGACTTGGCCTGGAAGAGACCCAGTACTTC	CSVHRLGLEETQYF
TRBJ2-5	NA	many	14	TRBV12-3/TRBV12-4	TGTGCCAGCAGTCATAGACGGATCCAAGAGACCCAGTACTTC	CASSHRRIQETQYF
TRBJ2-7	NA	NA	14	TRBV7-8	TGTGCCAGCAGCAGAAGACTAGACAGTCGCGAGCAGTACTTC	CASSRRLDSREQYF
TRBJ2-2	NA	NA	17	TRBV15	TGTGCCACCAGCAGATCCTATCTAGCGATCAACACCGGGGAGCTGTTTTTT	CATSRSYLAINTGELFF
TRBJ1-2	TRBD1	NA	17	TRBV4-1	TGCGCCAGCAGCCAACCCCTGGGACAGGGGGTTAATTATGGCTACACCTTC	CASSQPLGQGVNYGYTF
TRBJ2-1	TRBD2	many	20	TRBV11-2	TGTGCCAGCAGCTTATCCCAAGGGACTAGCGGGGGGGGGAGGAGGAATGAGCAGTTCTTC	CASSLSQGTSGGGRRNEQFF
TRBJ1-2	NA	NA	15	TRBV24-1	TGTGCCACCAGTGACTCGGCCGGACGGTCCTATGGCTACACCTTC	CATSDSAGRSYGYTF
TRBJ2-5	TRBD1	few	16	TRBV11-3	TGTGCCAGCAGCTTAGGACAGGGAATAGATCAAGAGACCCAGTACTTC	CASSLGQGIDQETQYF
TRBJ1-1	TRBD1	few	14	TRBV19	TGTGCCAGTACCCTGGACAGGGCGGGGACTGAAGCTTTCTTT	CASTLDRAGTEAFF
TRBJ1-3	NA	few	15	TRBV9	TGTGCCAGCAGCCCACGGTGGGGCTCTGGAAACACCATATATTTT	CASSPRWGSGNTIYF
TRBJ2-3	TRBD2	many	15	TRBV4-3	TGCGCCAGCAGCCAATCTAGCGGTATCACAGATACGCAGTATTTT	CASSQSSGITDTQYF
TRBJ2-5	NA	few	13	TRBV29-1	TGCAGCGTTGAAGCGGGCGGACGGGAGACCCAGTACTTC	CSVEAGGRETQYF
TRBJ2-3	TRBD2	NA	12	TRBV20-1	TGCAGTGCTCACCGCGGGGGGGATACGCAGTATTTT	CSAHRGGDTQYF
TRBJ2-3	NA	NA	13	TRBV4-1	TGCGCCAGCAGCGCCATCGGCCCAGATACGCAGTATTTT	CASSAIGPDTQYF
TRBJ2-1	TRBD2	NA	16	TRBV14	TGTGCCAGCAGCCCCCTGACTAGCGGGTCCTACAATGAGCAGTTCTTC	CASSPLTSGSYNEQFF
TRBJ2-3	NA	many	14	TRBV20-1	TGCAGTGCTAGTGGGCGGAAAAGCACAGATACGCAGTATTTT	CSASGRKSTDTQYF
TRBJ2-1	NA	many	15	TRBV20-1	TGCAGTGCTAGAGATCCCTTTACAGCGGTAGGTGAGCAGTTCTTC	CSARDPFTAVGEQFF
TRBJ1-3	NA	NA	12	TRBV29-1	TGCAGCGCCACAGTGACGGGAAACACCATATATTTT	CSATVTGNTIYF
TRBJ2-2	NA	NA	15	TRBV4-1	TGCGCCAGCAAACCGCAAGTGTGGGGGACCGGGGAGCTGTTTTTT	CASKPQVWGTGELFF
TRBJ2-5	TRBD1	NA	15	TRBV4-2	TGTGCCAGCAGCCAAGAAACAGGGGGTTGGGAGACCCAGTACTTC	CASSQETGGWETQYF
TRBJ2-3	NA	few	14	TRBV7-9	TGTGCCAGCAGCCAATCGATACGCACAGATACGCAGTATTTT	CASSQSIRTDTQYF
TRBJ2-7	NA	many	14	TRBV7-8	TGTGCCAGCAGCGGAGGCGGATTCCTAAACGAGCAGTACTTC	CASSGGGFLNEQYF
TRBJ1-1	NA	few	15	TRBV12-3/TRBV12-4	TGTGCCAGCAGTTTAGTTACAGGATTGAACACTGAAGCTTTCTTT	CASSLVTGLNTEAFF
TRBJ1-3	NA	few	13	TRBV20-1	TGCAGTGCCGTCCGGGGTACTGGAAACACCATATATTTT	CSAVRGTGNTIYF
TRBJ2-3	TRBD1	many	17	TRBV4-3	TGCGCCAGCAGCCAGAGAACAGGGGGCGTTTCAATAGATACGCAGTATTTT	CASSQRTGGVSIDTQYF
TRBJ2-1	TRBD2	NA	16	TRBV11-3	TGTGCCAGCAGCCCGGGGTGGACTAGCGGCCCCAATGAGCAGTTCTTC	CASSPGWTSGPNEQFF
TRBJ2-4	NA	many	16	TRBV27	TGTGCCAGCAGTAACGCCGGATTGGGAGCCAAAAACATTCAGTACTTC	CASSNAGLGAKNIQYF
TRBJ2-5	NA	NA	14	TRBV29-1	TGCAGCGTTGAGTCTGACCGGGGCCGAGAGACCCAGTACTTC	CSVESDRGRETQYF
TRBJ1-2	TRBD1	NA	17	TRBV5-1	TGCGCCAGCAGCTTGAGGGGGGGGACAGCCTATAACTATGGCTACACCTTC	CASSLRGGTAYNYGYTF
TRBJ2-3	TRBD2	few	15	TRBV7-2	TGTGCCAGCAGCCTCGGACTAGCATACACAGATACGCAGTATTTT	CASSLGLAYTDTQYF
TRBJ2-7	NA	NA	11	TRBV20-1	TGCAGTGCTAGAAGGCAGGTCGAGCAGTACTTC	CSARRQVEQYF
TRBJ1-3	NA	NA	14	TRBV20-1	TGCAGTGCTAGAGAGGACCACTCTGGAAACACCATATATTTT	CSAREDHSGNTIYF
TRBJ2-2	TRBD1	many	15	TRBV11-2	TGTGCCACCGGCCGGCTTACAGGGGGCACCGGGGAGCTGTTTTTT	CATGRLTGGTGELFF